The rows below give T cell receptor beta chains drawn from one sample of a study of blood T cell repertoires in COVID-19. The protocol was immunoSEQ multiplex PCR, while the TCRdb copy is restricted to in-frame clones and leaves out a portion. The sample has about 210,000 clones, approximately 87% seen once. The sample comprised peripheral blood. These receptors came from a man in his sixties who had recovered from COVID-19. Both conserved end residues are part of each CDR3. Fields, in order: J gene, D gene, V gene, clone size, CDR3 DNA, CDR3 protein. A D gene is named only where the DNA matches it firmly. Some rows mark clone size as missing; the rest say once, few, many or name a class of expanded clone.

>TRBJ1-1|TRBD1|TRBV11-3|NA
TGTGCCAGCAGCTTAGACTCTTGGACAGGCAACACTGAAGCTTTCTTT
CASSLDSWTGNTEAFF
>TRBJ2-1|TRBD2|TRBV5-4|NA
TGTGCCAGCAGCTTGGGGCTAGCGGGAGGGTCCTACAATGAGCAGTTCTTC
CASSLGLAGGSYNEQFF
>TRBJ1-1|NA|TRBV24-1|NA
TGTGCCACCAGTTTGCAGGGAATCGCTTTCTTT
CATSLQGIAFF
>TRBJ1-5|TRBD1|TRBV9|NA
TGTGCCAGCAGCGTAGGACAGGGGAACAATCAGCCCCAGCATTTT
CASSVGQGNNQPQHF
>TRBJ2-7|TRBD1|TRBV7-3|NA
TGTGCCAGCAGCTTCACAGGGGGCGGAATCTACGAGCAGTACTTC
CASSFTGGGIYEQYF
>TRBJ2-1|TRBD1|TRBV7-9|once
TGTGCCAGCAGAGGGACAGGGGGCCGGAATGAGCAGTTCTTC
CASRGTGGRNEQFF
>TRBJ2-3|TRBD2|TRBV18|NA
TGTGCCAGCTCAGTAGCGGGGGCAGATACGCAGTATTTT
CASSVAGADTQYF
>TRBJ2-3|NA|TRBV6-5|NA
TGTGCCAGCAGTTACCGGGAACCCACGGCAGATACGCAGTATTTT
CASSYREPTADTQYF
>TRBJ2-5|TRBD1|TRBV3-1/TRBV3-2|once
TGTGCCAGCAGCCAAGATAGCACAGGGGGTTTACGAGAGACCCAGTACTTC
CASSQDSTGGLRETQYF
>TRBJ1-2|TRBD1|TRBV19|NA
TGTGCCAGTAGTGCACAGGGGGCGGGGGGCTACACCTTC
CASSAQGAGGYTF
>TRBJ1-5|NA|TRBV6-5|NA
TGTGCCAGCAGGGCAACAGGGCGCAATCAGCCCCAGCATTTT
CASRATGRNQPQHF
>TRBJ2-1|NA|TRBV14|NA
TGTGCCAGCAGCCAAGACGTCGTAAATGAGCAGTTCTTC
CASSQDVVNEQFF
>TRBJ2-5|TRBD2|TRBV25-1|NA
TGTGCCAGCAGTCATGGCGGGGGGGAGACCCAGTACTTC
CASSHGGGETQYF
>TRBJ2-1|TRBD1|TRBV5-8|NA
TGTGCCAGCAGCTCCCCAGGGGGTAGCTTAAGCTCCTACAATGAGCAGTTCTTC
CASSSPGGSLSSYNEQFF
>TRBJ2-5|NA|TRBV7-2|once
TGTGCCAGCAGCTTAGACCACTCTGCGGCCCAGTACTTC
CASSLDHSAAQYF
>TRBJ1-2|NA|TRBV5-1|NA
TGCGCCAGCAGCGCGGCCATTAGGGGGAGCTATGGCTACACCTTC
CASSAAIRGSYGYTF
>TRBJ2-3|TRBD2|TRBV3-1/TRBV3-2|NA
TGTGCCAGCAGCCCAATGGGGGGGACAGATACGCAGTATTTT
CASSPMGGTDTQYF
>TRBJ2-7|NA|TRBV7-2|NA
TGTGCCAGCAGCTTAGCCCGGGGAATATCCTACGAGCAGTACTTC
CASSLARGISYEQYF
>TRBJ1-2|NA|TRBV6-6|NA
TGTGCCAGCAGGGGGGGTGAGGGGTCTAACTATGGCTACACCTTC
CASRGGEGSNYGYTF
>TRBJ1-4|TRBD1|TRBV30|NA
TGTGCCTGGAGGGGACAGGGGGCAGGAGAAAAACTGTTTTTT
CAWRGQGAGEKLFF
>TRBJ2-1|TRBD2|TRBV24-1|NA
TGTGCCACCAGTGATTCAGGGCGACGGGGGGGGTACAATGAGCAGTTCTTC
CATSDSGRRGGYNEQFF
>TRBJ2-7|TRBD2|TRBV11-1|NA
TGTGCCAGCAGCTTAACCCTAACTAGCGGGACTTACGAGCAGTACTTC
CASSLTLTSGTYEQYF
>TRBJ1-5|NA|TRBV18|NA
TGTGCCAGCTCACCCGAGATCATAAGCAATCAGCCCCAGCATTTT
CASSPEIISNQPQHF
>TRBJ2-1|TRBD2|TRBV30|NA
TGTGCCTGCTTGGGGGGGTACAATGAGCAGTTCTTC
CACLGGYNEQFF
>TRBJ1-3|TRBD1|TRBV7-2|few
TGTGCCAGCAGCTCCGACCGACAGGGGAGTGGAAACACCATATATTTT
CASSSDRQGSGNTIYF
>TRBJ2-7|NA|TRBV5-1|few
TGCGCCAGCAGCCCCACGGACACGAATTACGAGCAGTACTTC
CASSPTDTNYEQYF
>TRBJ1-5|NA|TRBV5-8|NA
TGTGCCAGCAGCTTCGGGGTCAATCAGCCCCAGCATTTT
CASSFGVNQPQHF
>TRBJ1-2|NA|TRBV27|NA
TGTGCCAGCAAGACACTCTCTAACTATGGCTACACCTTC
CASKTLSNYGYTF
>TRBJ1-2|NA|TRBV24-1|NA
TGTGCCACCAGTCGCGGGGTTAACTATGGCTACACCTTC
CATSRGVNYGYTF
>TRBJ1-4|TRBD1|TRBV5-1|NA
TGCGCCAGCAGCCTTCGACAGGGGGGCACTAATGAAAAACTGTTTTTT
CASSLRQGGTNEKLFF
>TRBJ1-2|NA|TRBV4-1|NA
TGCGCCAGCACCCTACAGGGAGTCAACGGCTATGGCTACACCTTC
CASTLQGVNGYGYTF
>TRBJ1-5|NA|TRBV5-1|few
TGCGCCAGCAGCTTGGCCCCCATGAATCAGCCCCAGCATTTT
CASSLAPMNQPQHF
>TRBJ2-1|TRBD1|TRBV15|NA
TGTGCCACCACCATCTCTGGCGGGGACAGGGTCTTCTTC
CATTISGGDRVFF
>TRBJ2-5|NA|TRBV5-3|NA
TGTGCCAGCCGCCAAGAGACCCAGTACTTC
CASRQETQYF
>TRBJ2-7|NA|TRBV5-1|NA
TGCGCCAGCAGCTTGCTCGGGGACGAGCAGTACTTC
CASSLLGDEQYF
>TRBJ2-7|TRBD2|TRBV13|NA
TGTGCCAGCAGCGTGGGGGGGACTAGTCTTTACGAGCAGTACTTC
CASSVGGTSLYEQYF
>TRBJ1-2|TRBD1|TRBV28|NA
TGTGCCAGCAGGGGGACAGGGTTCGATGGCTACACCTTC
CASRGTGFDGYTF
>TRBJ2-7|NA|TRBV27|NA
TGTGCCAGCAGTCCCAATCCCTACGAGCAGTACTTC
CASSPNPYEQYF
>TRBJ1-2|NA|TRBV14|NA
TGTGCCAGCAGCCAACCGGGGGGACGGAAGAACTATGGCTACACCTTC
CASSQPGGRKNYGYTF
>TRBJ2-5|TRBD1|TRBV10-3|NA
TGTGCCATCAGTGAGTCCACAGGGGCTGAGGAGACCCAGTACTTC
CAISESTGAEETQYF
>TRBJ2-7|TRBD2|TRBV5-1|NA
TGCGCCAGCAGCGAGATGACTAGCAGTACCTACGAGCAGTACTTC
CASSEMTSSTYEQYF
>TRBJ1-2|TRBD1|TRBV6-6|NA
TGTGCCAGCAGTCACCACGGTCCAGGGGGCTCAGGTACTGCGGACTATGGCTACACCTTC
CASSHHGPGGSGTADYGYTF
>TRBJ2-2|NA|TRBV27|NA
TGTGCCAGCAGTTACGACCCCCGGGGTAACACCGGGGAGCTGTTTTTT
CASSYDPRGNTGELFF
>TRBJ2-5|NA|TRBV3-1/TRBV3-2|NA
TGTGCCAGCAGCCCCAATTCGGAGGGGTGGGAGACCCAGTACTTC
CASSPNSEGWETQYF
>TRBJ2-3|TRBD2|TRBV3-1/TRBV3-2|NA
TGTGCCAGCAGCCAAGGGCCGGGGGGGATTGATACGCAGTATTTT
CASSQGPGGIDTQYF
>TRBJ1-3|NA|TRBV19|NA
TGTGCCAGTAATTCGGGAGGCTCTGGAAACACCATATATTTT
CASNSGGSGNTIYF
>TRBJ1-4|NA|TRBV9|once
TGTGCCAGCAGCCCCCCGGGGGGGACTAATGAAAAACTGTTTTTT
CASSPPGGTNEKLFF
>TRBJ2-7|TRBD2|TRBV24-1|NA
TGTGCCACCAGTGATCCTACTAGCGGGAGGTGGGGCGAGCAGTACTTC
CATSDPTSGRWGEQYF
>TRBJ2-7|NA|TRBV12-3/TRBV12-4|NA
TGTGCCAGCAGTTTAGTCAAAACCTACGAGCAGTACTTC
CASSLVKTYEQYF
>TRBJ1-5|TRBD1|TRBV6-5|NA
TGTGCCAGCAGGGGACAGGGGGGTCAGCCCCAGCATTTT
CASRGQGGQPQHF
>TRBJ2-5|TRBD2|TRBV11-1|NA
TGTGCCAGCAGCTTAGCCCTAGCGGGCTCGACCCAGTACTTC
CASSLALAGSTQYF
>TRBJ1-4|NA|TRBV28|NA
TGTGCCAGCAGTTTAGTCGGGGGAGGTGAAAAACTGTTTTTT
CASSLVGGGEKLFF